These 18 T cell receptor beta chains were sequenced from one sample in a study of shared clonotypes between healthy human individuals (dated by TCRdb to the early 2020s). For the CD8 naive samples, CD45RO-negative cells were positively selected for CCR7, yielding a CD45RA+CCR7+ population from which TemRA cells were excluded. To prepare the library, the immunoSEQ multiplex PCR assay was applied. Here the immuneACCESS table is served through TCRdb, limited to in-frame sequences with V and J called. Missing clones are a known gap in these copies; in checked studies unresolved V genes cover under half, and the rest lacks a known reason. The sample profile shows some 2,100,000 clones; roughly 91% of them were found once. Of the sample, 1.5% to 2% is held by the ten largest clones. Sequences were obtained from naive CD8+ T cells from PBMCs. In light of the paper, this sample's cell subset or site label describes: CD45RA+CCR7+. All receptors derive from a man between 18 and 35 years old in good health. Some clones in this sample may be carry-over from other donors' samples.

V and J are TRBV30 and TRBJ2-7; no clear D. V was clipped by 0 bases and J by 7 bases, with 7 bases between them. Germline assignment: CDR1 GTSNPN and CDR2 SVGIG (reference sequence). The CDR3 is 11 amino acids. The CDR3 DNA follows: TGTGCCTGGAGTGTCTCCCTAGAGCAGTACTTC. Encoded protein: CAWSVSLEQYF.

The J gene is TRBJ1-4, the V gene TRBV6-6; D gene unclear. Per germline, CDR1 MNHNY and CDR2 SVGAGI (reference sequence). Trimming took 1 base from V and 0 from J, leaving 6 bases between them. The CDR3 has 15 residues. CDR3 sequence reads: CASSYYGATNEKLFF. The CDR3 region has the DNA TGTGCCAGCAGTTACTACGGGGCAACTAATGAAAAACTGTTTTTT.

The chain carries TRBV5-1 and TRBJ2-5, with unresolved D. CDR1 SGHRS and CDR2 YFSETQ come from the germline V gene. The V and J ends lost 7 bases and 5 bases respectively, with 12 bases between them. This CDR3 has 12 amino acids. The CDR3: CASGFRWETQYF. CDR3 nucleotide sequence: TGCGCCAGCGGATTCCGATGGGAGACCCAGTACTTC.

This clone has just one count. The chain is built from TRBV2 and TRBJ2-2; 8 bases are a match to TRBD2. Germline CDR1 is SNHLY and CDR2 is FYNNEI. V lost 1 base to trimming and J lost 4 bases; unmatched junction nucleotides: 14. This CDR3 is built from 19 residues. The chain's CDR3 is CASSEGGAGLGSRTGELFF. The CDR3 coding sequence is TGTGCCAGCAGTGAAGGGGGAGCGGGACTAGGCTCGCGCACCGGGGAGCTGTTTTTT.

In the case of this clone: A junction end diverges from the germline sequence, so it may reflect a read error. The chain joins TRBV6-5 to TRBJ1-4; D not certain. This CDR3 region has 14 residues. Per the germline V gene, CDR1 is MNHEY and CDR2 is SVGAGI. This CDR3 reads CAGSYSAVGEKLFF. The CDR3 nucleotides read TGTGCCGGCAGTTACTCGGCGGTGGGTGAAAAACTGTTTTTT.

The chain uses TRBV9 and TRBJ2-7, with D perhaps assigned TRBD1 or TRBD2 (5 bases each). The V gene lost 4 bases and the J gene lost 5 bases, with 19 bases spanning the gap. This CDR3 is 15 amino acids long. Germline lookup yields CDR1 SGDLS and CDR2 YYNGEE. The CDR3 sequence is CASSPGGGIVHEQYF. CDR3 bases: TGTGCCAGCAGCCCCGGTGGGGGTATAGTCCACGAGCAGTACTTC.

In this sample, this clone turned up once. The chain is built from TRBV7-5 and TRBJ2-3; the D call of TRBD2 is as the table states it, not checked on the DNA. TRBV7-5 is marked as a pseudogene. The CDR3 is 15 residues long. CDR3 sequence: CVRSLGGTSTDTQYF. In nucleotides, the CDR3 is TGTGTCAGAAGCTTAGGCGGGACTAGCACAGATACGCAGTATTTT.

The genes are TRBV12-5 and TRBJ1-2; TRBD1 might be the D (6 bases). The CDR3 is made up of 18 amino acids. The V end was cut by 1 base, the J end by 0 bases, with 18 bases between. Germline V gene lookup returns CDR1 LGHNT and CDR2 FRNRAP. The CDR3 sequence: CASGLALPTGASNYGYTF. CDR3 bases: TGTGCTAGTGGTTTGGCATTGCCGACAGGCGCCTCTAACTATGGCTACACCTTC.

The V gene is TRBV10-3, the J gene TRBJ2-7; 8 positions agree with TRBD2. The V gene's germline CDR1 is ENHRY and CDR2 SYGVKD. This CDR3 contains 15 residues. J was trimmed by 0 bases and V by 6 bases; bases with no gene match: 7. The DNA for the CDR3 is TGTGCCATCAGGGGGGGACTAGGAAGCTCCTACGAGCAGTACTTC. This encodes CAIRGGLGSSYEQYF.

This clone was seen once. This chain connects TRBV27 to TRBJ2-1; maybe TRBD1 (5 bases). V was clipped by 11 bases and J by 4 bases, with 12 bases between them. This CDR3 is built from 12 residues. Germline V lookup: CDR1 MNHEY, CDR2 SMNVEV (reference sequence). The CDR3, as DNA: TGTGCCTCCCAGGGCCGATACAATGAGCAGTTCTTC. This encodes CASQGRYNEQFF.

The chain joins TRBV11-1 to TRBJ2-7; 7 positions match TRBD2. Germline CDR1 SGHAT, CDR2 FQDESV (reference sequence). This CDR3 spans 15 amino acids. J lost 6 bases, V lost 4 bases, and 12 bases had no gene match. CDR3 residues: CASSSLGRERGEQYF. The CDR3 DNA reads as TGTGCCAGCAGCTCGTTGGGGCGGGAGAGAGGCGAGCAGTACTTC.

This sequence joins TRBV6-1 and TRBJ2-5; tentatively, D is TRBD1 or TRBD2 (5 bases each). Deletions cut 6 bases from V and 5 bases from J, with 10 bases between. CDR1 and CDR2 (germline): MNHNS, SASEGT. This CDR3 contains 12 residues. The chain's CDR3 is CASRPEGETQYF. In DNA form, the CDR3 reads TGTGCCAGCAGACCCGAGGGGGAGACCCAGTACTTC.

CDR3 in amino acids: CASSVGDSLNYGYTF. The CDR3, as DNA: TGTGCCAGCAGCGTAGGGGACAGCCTTAACTATGGCTACACCTTC. The chain uses TRBV9 and TRBJ1-2; 7 bases fit TRBD1. The V segment lost 0 bases and the J segment 1 base; nucleotides outside the gene matches: 3. This CDR3 spans 15 amino acids. CDR1 SGDLS and CDR2 YYNGEE come from the germline V gene.

CDR3 in DNA: TGTGCCAGCACCCCGACAGGGGACTACGAGCAGTACTTC. Its translation is CASTPTGDYEQYF. J is TRBJ2-7 and V is TRBV5-5, with TRBD1 matching 8 bases. Germline trimming cut 6 bases from V and 3 bases from J; bases unmatched to any gene: 5. CDR3 length: 13 residues. Germline V gives CDR1 SGHKS, CDR2 YYEKEE (reference sequence). The variable domain in full, with the rest retrieved from reference TRBV5-5 and TRBJ2-7, is DAGVTQSPTHLIKTRGQQVTLRCSPISGHKSVSWYQQVLGQGPQFIFQYYEKEERGRGNFPDRFSARQFPNYSSELNVNALLLGDSALYLCASTPTGDYEQYFGPGTRLTVT.

This CDR3 is CAWSVGTRDTQYF. In DNA form, the CDR3 reads TGTGCCTGGAGTGTAGGGACTCGGGATACGCAGTATTTT. The chain links TRBV30 to TRBJ2-3; a possible D gene is TRBD2 (6 bases). This CDR3 contains 13 residues. Trimming took off 0 bases at V and 6 bases at J, with 10 bases between the two ends. CDR1 GTSNPN and CDR2 SVGIG come from the germline V gene (reference sequence).

V and J are TRBV19 and TRBJ2-7; D gene ambiguous. V was pared by 5 bases and J by 2 bases, with 10 bases between. The CDR3 totals 13 residues. The germline gives CDR1 LNHDA, CDR2 SQIVND (reference sequence). The DNA for the CDR3 is TGTGCCAGTAGTTTGGCGGTACCCTACGAGCAGTACTTC. Its translation is CASSLAVPYEQYF. Supplemented by reference TRBV19 and TRBJ2-7, the full variable domain reads DGGITQSPKYLFRKEGQNVTLSCEQNLNHDAMYWYRQDPGQGLRLIYYSQIVNDFQKGDIAEGYSVSREKKESFPLTVTSAQKNPTAFYLCASSLAVPYEQYFGPGTRLTVT.

The gene calls are TRBV5-6 and TRBJ2-4; D call uncertain. Germline V gene sequence: CDR1 SGHDT, CDR2 YYEEEE. The CDR3 is made up of 13 amino acids. Trimming took 3 bases from V and 7 from J, leaving 11 bases between them. CDR3: CASSSNMVNIQYF. Written as DNA, the CDR3 is TGTGCCAGCAGCTCTAACATGGTGAACATTCAGTACTTC.

There are a few counts of this clone. The rearrangement links TRBV11-2 to TRBJ1-1; D might be TRBD1 (6 bases). Trimming removed 5 bases at V and 1 base at J, with 11 bases between. The CDR3 sequence is 14 residues long. Per germline, CDR1 SGHAT and CDR2 FQNNGV. CDR3 sequence: CASSARDKNTEAFF. CDR3 in DNA: TGTGCCAGCAGCGCCCGGGACAAGAACACTGAAGCTTTCTTT.